A selection of T cell receptor beta chains follows, all from one sample in a study of vaccination and CD4 T cells after COVID-19. These receptors have no identified antigens. TCRdb reprocessed the PCR reads via MiXCR and lists one record per CDR3 protein. Here the sample spans tens of thousands of distinct CDR3 sequences, roughly 70% being singletons. The input for sequencing was CD4+ T cells from blood, cultured in vitro, taken after SARS-CoV-2 vaccination. The origin of the receptors is a human donor who received a COVID-19 vaccine. CDR3s include the opening cysteine and the closing phenylalanine or tryptophan. D genes are given only for firm matches. Clone size is stated in some rows and not others, as once, few, many or a class when expanded.

j_gene	d_gene	v_gene	abundance	CDR3aa	CDR3nt
TRBJ1-1	.	TRBV5-1	.	CASSLVPYLGTEAFF	TGCGCCAGCAGCTTGGTTCCCTACCTCGGAACTGAAGCTTTCTTT
TRBJ1-5	.	TRBV2	few	CASKKELGSNQPQHF	TGTGCCAGCAAAAAGGAGCTTGGGAGCAATCAGCCCCAGCATTTT
TRBJ1-2	.	TRBV11-3	.	CASSQGLYYGYTF	TGTGCCAGCAGCCAGGGGTTGTACTATGGCTACACCTTC
TRBJ2-5	.	TRBV7-7	few	CASSLVVGGPRETQYF	TGTGCCAGCAGCTTAGTTGTGGGGGGCCCTAGGGAGACCCAGTACTTC
TRBJ2-5	.	TRBV11-3	few	CASSLGRRPLYEETQYF	TGTGCCAGCAGCTTAGGCAGGCGGCCCCTGTATGAGGAGACCCAGTACTTC
TRBJ2-3	.	TRBV5-1	.	CASTTGRYSTDTQYF	TGCGCCAGCACCACCGGACGGTATAGCACAGATACGCAGTATTTT
TRBJ1-4	TRBD1	TRBV6-1	.	CASSRDRDDEKLFF	TGTGCCAGCAGTCGTGACAGGGATGATGAAAAACTGTTTTTT
TRBJ2-2	TRBD2	TRBV7-2	few	CASSFSGGAGELFF	TGTGCCAGCAGCTTTAGCGGGGGGGCCGGGGAGCTGTTTTTT
TRBJ2-3	TRBD2	TRBV20-1	.	CSASSLAGGLDTQYF	TGCAGTGCTAGTTCCCTAGCGGGGGGGTTAGATACGCAGTATTTT
TRBJ1-6	TRBD1	TRBV7-2	once	CARSGTGESYNSPLHF	TGTGCCCGCAGCGGCACAGGGGAATCCTATAATTCACCCCTCCACTTT
TRBJ2-5	TRBD2	TRBV20-1	.	CSARDSSGGASQETQYF	TGCAGTGCTAGAGATTCAAGCGGGGGGGCATCTCAAGAGACCCAGTACTTC
TRBJ2-2	TRBD1	TRBV20-1	.	CSASRQGASGELFF	TGCAGTGCTAGTCGGCAGGGGGCGAGCGGGGAGCTGTTTTTT
TRBJ2-3	.	TRBV19	few	CASSTGTVHDMQYF	TGTGCCAGTAGTACCGGGACGGTCCACGATATGCAGTATTTT
TRBJ2-3	.	TRBV21-1	few	CASSKGVGEDTQYF	TGTGCCAGCAGCAAAGGAGTGGGGGAAGATACGCAGTATTTT
TRBJ1-2	.	TRBV10-2	.	CASQTEQPYGYTF	TGCGCCAGCCAGACGGAACAACCGTATGGCTACACCTTC
TRBJ2-2	.	TRBV7-9	few	CASSSITGELFF	TGTGCCAGCAGCTCAATCACCGGGGAGCTGTTTTTT
TRBJ2-3	TRBD1	TRBV6-1	.	CASRQGASPDTQYF	TGTGCCAGTCGACAGGGGGCGTCGCCAGATACGCAGTATTTT
TRBJ2-1	TRBD1	TRBV29-1	.	CSVGKQGTEQFF	TGCAGCGTTGGTAAACAGGGGACTGAGCAGTTCTTC
TRBJ2-3	TRBD2	TRBV7-2	.	CASSPSGGVFSTDTQYF	TGTGCCAGCAGCCCTAGCGGGGGTGTTTTTTCGACAGATACGCAGTATTTT
TRBJ1-1	.	TRBV6-1	.	CASSEVVRDTEAFF	TGTGCCAGCAGTGAAGTTGTGCGGGATACTGAAGCTTTCTTT
TRBJ1-5	TRBD1	TRBV5-1	.	CASSGGQGLTLSNQPQHF	TGCGCCAGCAGCGGGGGACAGGGGCTAACATTGAGCAATCAGCCCCAGCATTTT
TRBJ1-5	.	TRBV6-1	.	CASSDQGRGYSNQPQHF	TGTGCCAGCAGTGACCAGGGCCGAGGTTATAGCAATCAGCCCCAGCATTTT
TRBJ2-3	TRBD1	TRBV20-1	.	CSALYRTGGKADTQYF	TGCAGCGCCTTATATCGCACAGGGGGGAAGGCAGATACGCAGTATTTT